This T cell receptor beta chain came from a study of a mutant IDH1 vaccine in newly diagnosed glioma. Libraries were prepared by immunoSEQ multiplex PCR; TCRdb keeps only in-frame clonotypes and omits some of them. The data show about 85,000 clones, with about 90% seen just once and approximately 0.8% held by the top ten. Worth noting for this clone: The antigen is undetermined.

The time point is: week 47, end of study. It was 300 ug of mutant IDH1 20-mer peptide that made up each vaccine dose, given with topical imiquimod. The CDR3 totals 14 residues. V was pared by 3 bases and J by 5 bases, with 6 bases of the junction left unmatched. CDR1 and CDR2 (germline): LNHDA, SQIVND (reference sequence). The material sequenced was PBMCs, taken from a glioma patient whose treatment included an IDH1 peptide vaccine. This chain links TRBV19 with TRBJ1-1; 7 bases agree with TRBD1. This receptor was obtained from a woman aged 45 to 65 with glioma. CDR3 region: CASSMDRSRTEAFF. The CDR3 region has the DNA TGTGCCAGTAGTATGGACAGGTCGAGGACTGAAGCTTTCTTT. Full variable domain (missing parts from reference TRBV19 and TRBJ1-1): DGGITQSPKYLFRKEGQNVTLSCEQNLNHDAMYWYRQDPGQGLRLIYYSQIVNDFQKGDIAEGYSVSREKKESFPLTVTSAQKNPTAFYLCASSMDRSRTEAFFGQGTRLTVV.